This T cell receptor (beta chain) was captured in a study of blood T cell repertoires in COVID-19. Sequencing used immunoSEQ multiplex PCR; TCRdb keeps in-frame clones, though not all of them. The repertoire holds about 310,000 clones, with around 90% as singletons. The source of this sequence is a young woman with COVID-19, enrolled during active disease. Input material: peripheral blood.

The chain's CDR3 is CASSFDSYGYTF. The CDR3 DNA sequence: TGTGCCAGCAGTTTCGACAGCTATGGCTACACCTTC. The rearrangement joins TRBV28 to TRBJ1-2, with D perhaps matching TRBD1 (5 bases). Trimming removed 3 bases at V and 4 bases at J, with 6 bases between. The CDR3 runs 12 residues. The germline V gene encodes CDR1 MDHEN and CDR2 SYDVKM.